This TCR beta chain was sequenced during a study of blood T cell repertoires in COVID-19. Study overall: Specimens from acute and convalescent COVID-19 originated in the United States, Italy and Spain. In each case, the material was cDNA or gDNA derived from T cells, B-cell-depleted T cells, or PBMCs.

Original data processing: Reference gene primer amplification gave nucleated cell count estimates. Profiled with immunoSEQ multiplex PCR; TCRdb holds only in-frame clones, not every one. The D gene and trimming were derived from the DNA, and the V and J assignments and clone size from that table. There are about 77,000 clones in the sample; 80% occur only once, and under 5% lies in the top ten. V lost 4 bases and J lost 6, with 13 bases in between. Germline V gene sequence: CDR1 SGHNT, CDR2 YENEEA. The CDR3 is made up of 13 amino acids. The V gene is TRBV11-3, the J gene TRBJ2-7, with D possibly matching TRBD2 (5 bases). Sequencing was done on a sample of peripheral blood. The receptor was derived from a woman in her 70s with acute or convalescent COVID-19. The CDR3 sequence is CASSSLTRSEQYF. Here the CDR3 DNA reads TGTGCCAGCAGCTCTTTAACTAGATCCGAGCAGTACTTC.